This T cell receptor (beta chain) comes out of a study of cytomegalovirus exposure and HLA in healthy donors. Both 60 Vbeta primers and 13 Jbeta primers went into the PCR. Sequencing used immunoSEQ multiplex PCR; TCRdb keeps in-frame clones, though not all of them. The table records 150,000 to 190,000 clones, about 75% of them present only once. Trimming cost V 1 base and J 6 bases, with 13 bases left between them. Germline V gene lookup returns CDR1 GTSNPN and CDR2 SVGIG (reference sequence). The CDR3 consists of 13 residues. The sample was PBMCs. The chain combines TRBV30 with TRBJ2-7; D unclear. This clonotype originated in a man younger than 30 in good health and CMV-seronegative. CDR3 loop: CAWSASSGSEQYF. The CDR3 region has the DNA TGTGCCTGGAGTGCCTCCTCCGGTTCCGAGCAGTACTTC.